A selection of T cell receptor beta chains follows, all from one sample in a study of cytomegalovirus exposure and HLA in healthy donors. Only in-frame clones appear in the TCRdb table, and some are missing; sequencing was by immunoSEQ multiplex PCR. The sample yields 150,000 to 200,000 clones, approximately 84% seen once. The source material was PBMCs. The receptors stem from a man younger than 30 in good health and CMV-seropositive. Each CDR3 is given with its conserved first and last residue.

TRBJ1-1	TRBV19	CASSFRSGGLTEAFF
TRBJ2-7	TRBV15	CATSRGPRVEQYF
TRBJ2-7	TRBV9	CASSPGYEQYF
TRBJ1-1	TRBV5-5	CASSLGSNTEAFF
TRBJ2-1	TRBV5-1	CASSLATSDGNEQFF
TRBJ2-5	TRBV5-1	CASRPGTPGLAGNGETQYF
TRBJ2-3	TRBV5-1	CASSRTGSADTQYF
TRBJ2-1	TRBV5-4	CASTPRGGGNEQFF
TRBJ1-1	TRBV7-6	CASSLMGQGAQTEAFF
TRBJ2-3	TRBV4-2	CASSFGGSTDTQYF
TRBJ2-2	TRBV4-2	CASSQPGTVNTGELFF
TRBJ2-1	TRBV4-1	CASRPERGGYNEQFF
TRBJ1-4	TRBV2	CASLPGQGAREKLFF
TRBJ2-1	TRBV19	CASKGGGFPEQFF
TRBJ2-3	TRBV7-3	CASSLGGDITDTQYF
TRBJ1-5	TRBV12-5	CASGPGEIGQPQHF
TRBJ2-5	TRBV9	CASSVEGSGGFQETQYF
TRBJ1-1	TRBV4-3	CASSPDGMNTEAFF
TRBJ2-5	TRBV13	CASSPEQGYQETQYF
TRBJ2-7	TRBV5-1	CASHPDRGNYEQYF
TRBJ2-2	TRBV7-8	CASSLAPTLVLGQGTTGELFF
TRBJ2-5	TRBV6-6	CASSDRGRETQYF
TRBJ1-2	TRBV6-1	CASSDVGQGAGYTF
TRBJ1-2	TRBV28	CASNPLQGHYGYTF
TRBJ1-3	TRBV5-6	CASRSTGGSGNTIYF
TRBJ1-4	TRBV19	CASSATQGIATNEKLFF
TRBJ1-3	TRBV5-1	CASSTGQGNTIYF
TRBJ1-2	TRBV5-1	CASSLDDRRNYGYTF
TRBJ2-2	TRBV10-3	CAISPSGGYTGELFF
TRBJ2-3	TRBV10-3	CAISDWGGRTDTQYF
TRBJ2-5	TRBV2	CASKSLAGFQETQYF
TRBJ1-1	TRBV7-9	CASSPGGDEAFF
TRBJ2-7	TRBV10-2	CASGAGGYEQYF
TRBJ2-6	TRBV5-6	CASSLGEGLSSGANGLTF
TRBJ2-5	TRBV30	CAWSLALQETQYF
TRBJ2-7	TRBV6-1	CASSEAQGAYEQYF
TRBJ1-6	TRBV4-1	CASSLGTGGISPLHF
TRBJ1-2	TRBV9	CASSVGLQGLYTF
TRBJ2-7	TRBV18	CASSPLSGPTYEQYF
TRBJ1-5	TRBV6-5	CASSLGLGGQPQHF
TRBJ2-1	TRBV15	CATRSGTSSYNEQFF
TRBJ1-4	TRBV29-1	CSVRAGALGEKLFF
TRBJ1-1	TRBV5-1	CASSLALTNTEAFF
TRBJ2-7	TRBV2	CASRADPGLSYEQYF